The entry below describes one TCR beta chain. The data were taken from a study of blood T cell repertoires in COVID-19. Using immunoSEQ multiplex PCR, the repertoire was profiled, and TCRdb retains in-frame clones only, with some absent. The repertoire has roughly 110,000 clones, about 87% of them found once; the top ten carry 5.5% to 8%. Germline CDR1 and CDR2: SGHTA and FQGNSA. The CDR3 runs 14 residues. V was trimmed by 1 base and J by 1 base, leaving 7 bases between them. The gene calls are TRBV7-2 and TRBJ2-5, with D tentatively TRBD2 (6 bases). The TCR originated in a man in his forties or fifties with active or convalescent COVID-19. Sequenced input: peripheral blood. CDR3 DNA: TGTGCCAGCAGCTTAGGGACTATCCAAGAGACCCAGTACTTC. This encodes CASSLGTIQETQYF.